These T cell receptor beta chains were read from a single sample in a study of control samples from healthy donors and cancer patients. Here immunoSEQ multiplex PCR was the method, and the copy in TCRdb shows in-frame clones only, minus some. The table lists about 410,000 clones, around nine tenths of them singletons, with just under 6.5% in the top ten. Sequenced material: PBMCs. The receptor set was obtained from a man in his forties or fifties with head and neck cancer. Each CDR3 is given with its conserved first and last residue. Each record gives: clone size, V gene, D gene, J gene, CDR3 DNA, CDR3 protein. A D gene is named only where the DNA matches it firmly. Only some rows state a clone size, as once, few, many or a class for expanded clones.

clone size: .
V gene: TRBV28
D gene: TRBD1
J gene: TRBJ1-2
CDR3 DNA: TGTGCCAGCAGTTTCCTTTCGGGACAGGGGCTCAATGGCTACACCTTC
CDR3 protein: CASSFLSGQGLNGYTF

clone size: .
V gene: TRBV11-2
D gene: TRBD1
J gene: TRBJ2-3
CDR3 DNA: TGTGCCAGCAGCGTGACAGGGGCATTCACAGATACGCAGTATTTT
CDR3 protein: CASSVTGAFTDTQYF

clone size: .
V gene: TRBV5-1
D gene: .
J gene: TRBJ1-3
CDR3 DNA: TGCGCCAGCAGCTTGTCGGTCGGGGGCGTCGGCTCTGGAAACACCATATATTTT
CDR3 protein: CASSLSVGGVGSGNTIYF

clone size: .
V gene: TRBV28
D gene: TRBD1
J gene: TRBJ1-5
CDR3 DNA: TGTGCCAGCAGTTCACAGACAGGGACTAGCAATCAGCCCCAGCATTTT
CDR3 protein: CASSSQTGTSNQPQHF

clone size: .
V gene: TRBV18
D gene: TRBD2
J gene: TRBJ2-3
CDR3 DNA: TGTGCCAGCTCACGTAAGGTTCTAGCGGGAGCCCCGACGGGAGATACGCAGTATTTT
CDR3 protein: CASSRKVLAGAPTGDTQYF

clone size: .
V gene: TRBV19
D gene: .
J gene: TRBJ1-2
CDR3 DNA: TGTGCCAGTATCTCTCTCGGGGGACGCGGCTACACCTTC
CDR3 protein: CASISLGGRGYTF

clone size: .
V gene: TRBV15
D gene: .
J gene: TRBJ1-2
CDR3 DNA: TGTGCCACCAGCTCGGGATCGCGGTACGGCTACACCTTC
CDR3 protein: CATSSGSRYGYTF

clone size: .
V gene: TRBV3-1/TRBV3-2
D gene: .
J gene: TRBJ1-2
CDR3 DNA: TGTGCCAGCAGCCATAGAACCCCCGGGACAAGAGTCCGCTACACCTTC
CDR3 protein: CASSHRTPGTRVRYTF

clone size: few
V gene: TRBV5-6
D gene: TRBD1
J gene: TRBJ2-5
CDR3 DNA: TGTGCCAGCAACGAAAGACAGGGGTCAGAGACCCAGTACTTC
CDR3 protein: CASNERQGSETQYF

clone size: .
V gene: TRBV3-1/TRBV3-2
D gene: .
J gene: TRBJ2-1
CDR3 DNA: TGTGCCAGCAGCCAAGTAGCAGAGCAGTTCTTC
CDR3 protein: CASSQVAEQFF

clone size: .
V gene: TRBV19
D gene: TRBD2
J gene: TRBJ2-1
CDR3 DNA: TGTGCCAGTAGTCACCGGACTAGCGGGCTGAATGAGCAGTTCTTC
CDR3 protein: CASSHRTSGLNEQFF

clone size: .
V gene: TRBV6-5
D gene: .
J gene: TRBJ2-7
CDR3 DNA: TGTGCCAGCAGTCGGGACTCCGGAGGTCCCTACGAGCAGTACTTC
CDR3 protein: CASSRDSGGPYEQYF

clone size: .
V gene: TRBV7-2
D gene: TRBD1
J gene: TRBJ1-2
CDR3 DNA: TGTGCCAGCAGCTTCAGGGGGTTCGGCTACACCTTC
CDR3 protein: CASSFRGFGYTF

clone size: .
V gene: TRBV14
D gene: TRBD1
J gene: TRBJ1-5
CDR3 DNA: TGTGCCAGCAGCCCGAAGGGCCAGGGGGCTAGGGATCAGCCCCAGCATTTT
CDR3 protein: CASSPKGQGARDQPQHF

clone size: few
V gene: TRBV10-1
D gene: TRBD1
J gene: TRBJ2-5
CDR3 DNA: TGCGCCAGCAGTTCAACAGGGGGTACGGAGACCCAGTACTTC
CDR3 protein: CASSSTGGTETQYF

clone size: .
V gene: TRBV5-1
D gene: .
J gene: TRBJ2-3
CDR3 DNA: TGCGCCAGCAGCTCCCAAGACGGGACAGATACGCAGTATTTT
CDR3 protein: CASSSQDGTDTQYF

clone size: .
V gene: TRBV6-5
D gene: TRBD1
J gene: TRBJ2-7
CDR3 DNA: TGTGCCAGCAGTTACTCGACAGGGGGGACATACGAGCAGTACTTC
CDR3 protein: CASSYSTGGTYEQYF

clone size: .
V gene: TRBV7-2
D gene: TRBD1
J gene: TRBJ1-2
CDR3 DNA: TGTGCCAGCAGCTCCGGACAGGGGTTGGGCTACACCTTC
CDR3 protein: CASSSGQGLGYTF

clone size: .
V gene: TRBV5-8
D gene: TRBD1
J gene: TRBJ2-7
CDR3 DNA: TGTGCCAGCAGCTTGTACAGGGGCTCCTACGAGCAGTACTTC
CDR3 protein: CASSLYRGSYEQYF

clone size: .
V gene: TRBV9
D gene: TRBD2
J gene: TRBJ2-6
CDR3 DNA: TGTGCCAGCAGCCCACAATTGGAGACTAGCTTCTCTGGGGCCAACGTCCTGACTTTC
CDR3 protein: CASSPQLETSFSGANVLTF

clone size: .
V gene: TRBV28
D gene: .
J gene: TRBJ1-2
CDR3 DNA: TGTGCCAGCAGTGCTCCCGTCTATGGCTACACCTTC
CDR3 protein: CASSAPVYGYTF

clone size: few
V gene: TRBV7-9
D gene: .
J gene: TRBJ1-2
CDR3 DNA: TGTGCCAGCAGCTTAGGTGCGGACGTCGCAGGTGGCTACACCTTC
CDR3 protein: CASSLGADVAGGYTF